Each of the 17 T cell receptor beta chains below was sequenced from the same sample in a study of T-cell reconstitution after alpha-beta-depleted transplantation in children. Library preparation (for TCRbeta) was performed with unique molecular identifiers. TCRdb re-derived calls from the PCR reads in MiXCR, one entry per CDR3 protein. Of 250,000 to 350,000 distinct CDR3 sequences in the sample, almost 10% are singletons; the top ten hold 10%. Sequenced material: PBMCs from the stem cell graft donor, taken from the stem cell graft. Receptor source: a human donor who donated a stem cell graft to a child with SCID.

This clonotype was seen ten or more times. This rearrangement joins TRBV12-5 to TRBJ2-1, with 7 bases lining up with TRBD2. The CDR3 extends over 15 amino acids. V lost 5 bases and J lost 7; bases outside the gene matches: 11. Germline values: CDR1 LGHNT, CDR2 FRNRAP. The CDR3 is CASGKGTNHQNEQFF. CDR3 DNA: TGTGCTAGTGGTAAAGGGACTAACCACCAAAATGAGCAGTTCTTC.

The genes are TRBV7-3 and TRBJ2-5, with D perhaps given as TRBD1 or TRBD2 (6 bases each). This CDR3 contains 15 residues. Trimming removed 5 bases at V and 1 base at J, with 14 bases between. Germline CDR1 is SGHTA and CDR2 is FQGTGA. The CDR3 bases are TGTGCCAGCAGCCATCGGGGGCAACCCCAAGAGACCCAGTACTTC. Protein product: CASSHRGQPQETQYF. The whole variable domain, remainder taken from reference TRBV7-3 and TRBJ2-5, is GAGVSQTPSNKVTEKGKYVELRCDPISGHTALYWYRQSLGQGPEFLIYFQGTGAADDSGLPNDRFFAVRPEGSVSTLKIQRTERGDSAVYLCASSHRGQPQETQYFGPGTRLLVL.

This clonotype turned up a few times. This CDR3 reads CASTLGHRSGANVLTF. CDR3 DNA: TGTGCCAGCACCCTCGGACACCGGTCTGGGGCCAACGTCCTGACTTTC. The J gene is TRBJ2-6, the V gene TRBV11-2, with D possibly being TRBD1 (5 bases). V lost 7 bases and J lost 1, with 14 bases in between. Germline CDR1 and CDR2: SGHAT and FQNNGV. The CDR3 totals 16 residues.

The chain links TRBV27 to TRBJ1-2; 7 bases fit TRBD1. CDR1 MNHEY and CDR2 SMNVEV come from the germline V gene (reference sequence). V was clipped by 8 bases and J by 3 bases; unmatched bases: 9. CDR3 length: 14 amino acids. For the CDR3, the DNA is TGTGCCAGCGGACCAGACAGGGCGGACTATGGCTACACCTTC. It codes for CASGPDRADYGYTF.

The sample holds a few counts of this clonotype. The chain carries TRBV27 and TRBJ2-3; 10 nucleotides line up with TRBD2. V was pared by 6 bases and J by 5 bases, with 8 bases of the junction left unmatched. This CDR3 contains 15 residues. Germline V lookup: CDR1 MNHEY, CDR2 SMNVEV (reference sequence). The CDR3 loop reads CASRPPGLALDTQYF. The DNA of the CDR3 is TGTGCCAGCAGGCCTCCGGGACTAGCGTTAGATACGCAGTATTTT.

This clonotype was counted only a few times. This chain connects TRBV25-1 to TRBJ1-5; weak D call: TRBD1 (5 bases). CDR1 is MGHDK and CDR2 is SYGVNS in the germline V gene. This CDR3 contains 14 residues. Between the trimmed V and J ends, which lost 1 base and 5 bases, there was a span of 9 bases. The CDR3 loop reads CASSESGHDQPQHF. CDR3 bases: TGTGCCAGCAGTGAATCAGGGCACGATCAGCCCCAGCATTTT.

The sample holds many counts of this clonotype. A junction boundary mismatches the germline segment, possibly from a read error. This rearrangement joins TRBV7-7 to TRBJ2-1; TRBD1 matches at 8 bases. The CDR3 is 12 residues long. Germline V CDR1 and CDR2: SSHAT, FNYEAQ (reference sequence). The CDR3 is CASSHGQGEQFF. CDR3 DNA: TGTGCTAGCAGCCACGGACAGGGCGAGCAGTTCTTC.

This clonotype was counted ten times or more. The chain uses TRBV25-1 and TRBJ2-3; D uncertain. The ends were cut back, 5 bases at V and 2 bases at J, with 11 bases in the middle. CDR3 size: 14 residues. The germline CDR1 and CDR2 sequences are MGHDK and SYGVNS. This chain's CDR3 is CASSWVGFTDTQYF. The CDR3 DNA sequence: TGTGCCAGCAGTTGGGTCGGTTTCACAGATACGCAGTATTTT. Variable domain in full (rest from reference TRBV25-1 and TRBJ2-3): EADIYQTPRYLVIGTGKKITLECSQTMGHDKMYWYQQDPGMELHLIHYSYGVNSTEKGDLSSESTVSRIRTEHFPLTLESARPSHTSQYLCASSWVGFTDTQYFGPGTRLTVL.

The sample holds a few counts of this clonotype. The chain uses TRBV7-8 and TRBJ1-4; D is perhaps TRBD1 (5 bases). Germline loops: CDR1 SGHVS, CDR2 FQNEAQ. This CDR3 is 16 amino acids long. The ends were cut back, 1 base at V and 2 bases at J, with 11 bases in the middle. CDR3 loop: CASSLGRGTTNEKLFF. The CDR3 DNA follows: TGTGCCAGCAGCTTAGGGCGAGGGACCACTAATGAAAAACTGTTTTTT.

V usage is TRBV11-2 and J usage is TRBJ2-5; D gene unclear. The germline V gene has CDR1 SGHAT and CDR2 FQNNGV. The CDR3 is made up of 14 amino acids. The germline V and J ends were trimmed by 0 bases and 1 base, with 6 bases remaining between them. The DNA of the CDR3 is TGTGCCAGCAGCTTAGAACTCATCCAAGAGACCCAGTACTTC. It is translated as CASSLELIQETQYF. Full variable domain (rest looked up from reference TRBV11-2 and TRBJ2-5): EAGVAQSPRYKIIEKRQSVAFWCNPISGHATLYWYQQILGQGPKLLIQFQNNGVVDDSQLPKDRFSAERLKGVDSTLKIQPAKLEDSAVYLCASSLELIQETQYFGPGTRLLVL.

This clonotype showed up many times. The chain recombines TRBV10-3 with TRBJ2-3, with D unclear. This CDR3 contains 17 residues. Germline V CDR1 and CDR2: ENHRY, SYGVKD. Trimming removed 10 bases from V and 0 bases from J, with 23 bases in between. The CDR3 DNA reads TGTGCCAAGGTGGGCCCTCAATCGCTCCTTAGCACAGATACGCAGTATTTT. Amino acids: CAKVGPQSLLSTDTQYF.

This chain connects TRBV6-5 to TRBJ2-7, with D uncertain. The V and J ends lost 4 bases and 7 bases respectively, with 14 bases between them. The CDR3 spans 13 residues. CDR1 and CDR2 (germline): MNHEY, SVGAGI. The CDR3 here is CASSSFGQSEQYF. CDR3 nucleotides: TGTGCCAGCAGTTCCTTCGGCCAGTCGGAGCAGTACTTC.

This clonotype was counted ten times or more. The CDR3 spells CASSGDSLVGTEAFF. Here the CDR3 DNA reads TGTGCCAGCAGCGGGGACAGTCTAGTGGGCACTGAAGCTTTCTTT. The gene calls are TRBV12-3 or TRBV12-4 and TRBJ1-1, with TRBD1 matching over 7 bases. The CDR3 is 15 residues long. V gave up 6 bases and J gave up 4 bases; unmatched junction bases: 11.

This clonotype was seen a handful of times. V usage is TRBV5-5 and J usage is TRBJ2-1; D tentatively fits TRBD1 or TRBD2 (5 bases each). Germline V gives CDR1 SGHKS, CDR2 YYEKEE (reference sequence). The CDR3 is 14 residues long. V dropped 3 bases and J dropped 5 bases, with 12 bases sitting between them. The CDR3 protein is CASSYRDDHNEQFF. The CDR3 DNA is TGTGCCAGCAGCTACCGGGACGACCACAATGAGCAGTTCTTC.

This clonotype was counted ten times or more. The CDR3 sequence: CASSVPPRGTGELFF. Written as DNA, the CDR3 is TGTGCCAGCAGCGTCCCCCCCCGGGGTACCGGGGAGCTGTTTTTT. The rearrangement joins TRBV7-2 to TRBJ2-2, with D maybe TRBD2 (5 bases). Germline CDR1 and CDR2: SGHTA and FQGNSA. The CDR3 length is 15 residues. The V end was cut by 5 bases, the J end by 5 bases, with 15 bases between. Variable domain in full (rest from reference TRBV7-2 and TRBJ2-2): GAGVSQSPSNKVTEKGKDVELRCDPISGHTALYWYRQSLGQGLEFLIYFQGNSAPDKSGLPSDRFSAERTGGSVSTLTIQRTQQEDSAVYLCASSVPPRGTGELFFGEGSRLTVL.

V is TRBV3-1 and J is TRBJ2-7, with 8 bases matching TRBD1. V shed 3 bases, J shed 4 bases, and the junction held 2 bases outside the gene matches. The length of the CDR3 is 13 residues. Germline CDR1 reads LGHDT; CDR2 reads YNNKEL (reference sequence). CDR3 in DNA: TGTGCCAGCAGCCAGGGACAGGTGTACGAGCAGTACTTC. Residues: CASSQGQVYEQYF.

The chain recombines TRBV11-2 with TRBJ2-7; perhaps TRBD2 as D (6 bases). The CDR3 consists of 12 residues. Per the germline V gene, CDR1 is SGHAT and CDR2 is FQNNGV. Trimming shortened V by 5 bases and J by 5 bases, and 10 bases separated the two germline ends. The DNA of the CDR3 is TGTGCCAGCAGCCGTTGGAGGGACGAGCAGTACTTC. This codes for CASSRWRDEQYF. Supplemented by reference TRBV11-2 and TRBJ2-7, the full variable domain reads EAGVAQSPRYKIIEKRQSVAFWCNPISGHATLYWYQQILGQGPKLLIQFQNNGVVDDSQLPKDRFSAERLKGVDSTLKIQPAKLEDSAVYLCASSRWRDEQYFGPGTRLTVT.